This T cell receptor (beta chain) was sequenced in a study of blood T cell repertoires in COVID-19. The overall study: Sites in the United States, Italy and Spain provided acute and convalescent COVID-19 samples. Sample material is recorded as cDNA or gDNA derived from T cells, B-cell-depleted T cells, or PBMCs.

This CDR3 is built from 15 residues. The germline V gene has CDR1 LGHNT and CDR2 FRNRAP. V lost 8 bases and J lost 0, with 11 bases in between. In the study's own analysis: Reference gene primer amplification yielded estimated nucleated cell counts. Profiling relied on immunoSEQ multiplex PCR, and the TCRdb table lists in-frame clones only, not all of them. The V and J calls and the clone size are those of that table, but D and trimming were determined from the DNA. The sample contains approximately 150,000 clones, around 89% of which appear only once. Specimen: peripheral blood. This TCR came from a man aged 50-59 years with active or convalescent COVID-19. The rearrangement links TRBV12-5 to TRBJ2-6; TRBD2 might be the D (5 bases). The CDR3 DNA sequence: TGTGCTAGTAGCGGCGGTCTCTCTGGGGCCAACGTCCTGACTTTC. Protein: CASSGGLSGANVLTF. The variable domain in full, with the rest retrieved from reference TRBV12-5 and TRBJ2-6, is DARVTQTPRHKVTEMGQEVTMRCQPILGHNTVFWYRQTMMQGLELLAYFRNRAPLDDSGMPKDRFSAEMPDATLATLKIQPSEPRDSAVYFCASSGGLSGANVLTFGAGSRLTVL.